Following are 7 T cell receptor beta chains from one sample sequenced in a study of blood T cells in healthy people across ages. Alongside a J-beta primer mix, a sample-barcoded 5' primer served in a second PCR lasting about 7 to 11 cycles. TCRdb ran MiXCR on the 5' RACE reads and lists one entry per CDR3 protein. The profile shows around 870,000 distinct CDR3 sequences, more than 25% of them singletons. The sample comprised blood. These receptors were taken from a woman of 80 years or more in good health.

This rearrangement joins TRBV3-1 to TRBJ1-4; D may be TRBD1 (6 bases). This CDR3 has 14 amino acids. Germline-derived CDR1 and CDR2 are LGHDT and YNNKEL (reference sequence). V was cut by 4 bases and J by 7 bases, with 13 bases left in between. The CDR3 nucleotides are TGTGCCAGCAGCCCCCCGGGGGCAGGTGAAAAACTGTTTTTT. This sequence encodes CASSPPGAGEKLFF. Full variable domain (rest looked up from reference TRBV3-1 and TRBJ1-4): DTAVSQTPKYLVTQMGNDKSIKCEQNLGHDTMYWYKQDSKKFLKIMFSYNNKELIINETVPNRFSPKSPDKAHLNLHINSLELGDSAVYFCASSPPGAGEKLFFGSGTQLSVL.

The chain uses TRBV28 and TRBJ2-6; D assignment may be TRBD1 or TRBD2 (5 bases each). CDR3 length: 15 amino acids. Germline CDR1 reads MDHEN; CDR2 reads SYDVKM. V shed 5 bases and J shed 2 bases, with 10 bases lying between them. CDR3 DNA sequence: TGTGCCAGCAGTACCGGGGCTACTGGGGCCAACGTCCTGACTTTC. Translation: CASSTGATGANVLTF.

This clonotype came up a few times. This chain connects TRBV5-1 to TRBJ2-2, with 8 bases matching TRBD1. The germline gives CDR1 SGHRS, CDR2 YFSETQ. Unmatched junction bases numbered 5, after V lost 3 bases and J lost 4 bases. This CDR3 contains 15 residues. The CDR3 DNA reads TGCGCCAGCAGCTCTGAGACAGGGGTCACCGGGGAGCTGTTTTTT. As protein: CASSSETGVTGELFF.

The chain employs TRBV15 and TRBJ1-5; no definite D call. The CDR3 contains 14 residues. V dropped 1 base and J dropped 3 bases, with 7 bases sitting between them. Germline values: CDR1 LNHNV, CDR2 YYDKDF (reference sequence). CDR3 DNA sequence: TGTGCCACCAGCAGAGGACCCCCCAATCAGCCCCAGCATTTT. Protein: CATSRGPPNQPQHF.

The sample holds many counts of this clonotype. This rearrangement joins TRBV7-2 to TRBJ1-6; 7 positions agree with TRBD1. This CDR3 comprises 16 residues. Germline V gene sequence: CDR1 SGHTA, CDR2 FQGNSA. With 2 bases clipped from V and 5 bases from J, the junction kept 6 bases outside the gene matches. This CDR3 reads CASSLLGTANNSPLHF. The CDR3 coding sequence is TGTGCCAGCAGCTTACTCGGGACAGCGAATAATTCACCCCTCCACTTT.

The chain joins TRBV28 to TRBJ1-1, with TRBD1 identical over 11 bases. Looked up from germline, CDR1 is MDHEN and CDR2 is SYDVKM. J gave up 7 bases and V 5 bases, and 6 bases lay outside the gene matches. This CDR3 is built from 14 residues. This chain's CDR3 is CASSPSDRGREAFF. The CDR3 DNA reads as TGTGCCAGCAGTCCCTCGGACAGGGGGCGTGAAGCTTTCTTT.

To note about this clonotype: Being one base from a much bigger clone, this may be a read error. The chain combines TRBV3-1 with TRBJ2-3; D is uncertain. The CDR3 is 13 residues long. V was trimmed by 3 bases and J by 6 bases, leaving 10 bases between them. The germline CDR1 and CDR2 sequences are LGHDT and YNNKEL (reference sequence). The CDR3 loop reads CASSQRKWDTQYF. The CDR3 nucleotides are TGTGCCAGCAGCCAGAGAAAGTGGGATACGCAGTATTTT.